Below are 27 T cell receptor beta chains sequenced from a single sample in a study of blood T cell repertoires in COVID-19. Assay used: immunoSEQ multiplex PCR; TCRdb lists only in-frame clones, some missing. The sample records 200,000 to 250,000 clones, about 85% being singletons. The sample was peripheral blood. Every receptor here comes from a man aged 40-49 years with acute or convalescent COVID-19.

The V gene is TRBV6-5, the J gene TRBJ1-1; a weak D match, TRBD1 (5 bases). The length of the CDR3 is 14 residues. Germline V lookup: CDR1 MNHEY, CDR2 SVGAGI. Trimming left V 4 bases short and J 3 bases short, with 12 bases between. CDR3 in DNA: TGTGCCAGCAGTTCGCACCCGGGGGACACTGAAGCTTTCTTT. Its protein is CASSSHPGDTEAFF.

The genes are TRBV5-6 and TRBJ2-5; 11 bases fit TRBD2. The CDR3 length is 15 residues. Trimming cost V 4 bases and J 5 bases; bases outside gene matches: 7. Germline-derived CDR1 and CDR2 are SGHDT and YYEEEE. CDR3 coding DNA: TGTGCCAGCAGCATAACCGGGACTAGCGGCGAGACCCAGTACTTC. Protein: CASSITGTSGETQYF.

The genes are TRBV5-4 and TRBJ1-2, with 9 bases matching TRBD1. Germline V lookup: CDR1 SGHNT, CDR2 YYREEE (reference sequence). The CDR3 has 14 amino acids. After removal of 4 bases from V and 7 bases from J, the junction contained 8 bases not matched to a gene. The CDR3 reads CASSQATGGTGYTF. DNA of the CDR3: TGTGCCAGCAGCCAGGCCACAGGGGGCACTGGCTACACCTTC.

The rearrangement uses TRBV7-2 and TRBJ2-1; D is possibly TRBD2 (6 bases). Trimming shortened V by 0 bases and J by 6 bases, and 12 bases separated the two germline ends. There are 15 residues in the CDR3. Germline CDR1 SGHTA, CDR2 FQGNSA. CDR3 coding DNA: TGTGCCAGCAGCTTAGCCCCTAGCGTCACCAATGAGCAGTTCTTC. This sequence encodes CASSLAPSVTNEQFF.

The genes are TRBV7-3 and TRBJ2-3; 11 bases line up with TRBD2. V gave up 6 bases and J gave up 2 bases; unmatched junction bases: 7. CDR1 is SGHTA and CDR2 is FQGTGA in the germline V gene. This CDR3 is 16 amino acids long. This CDR3 is CASSLLAGATTDTQYF. The CDR3 bases are TGTGCCAGCAGTCTACTAGCGGGGGCAACCACAGATACGCAGTATTTT.

The V gene is TRBV29-1, the J gene TRBJ1-1, with D tentatively TRBD1 (5 bases). The germline V and J ends were trimmed by 1 base and 8 bases, with 14 bases remaining between them. The germline gives CDR1 SQVTM, CDR2 ANQGSEA. This CDR3 is 13 amino acids long. The CDR3 region is CSVEGQGGVEAFF. CDR3 DNA: TGCAGCGTTGAAGGGCAGGGTGGGGTAGAAGCTTTCTTT.

J is TRBJ1-2 and V is TRBV4-2; a possible D gene is TRBD1 (5 bases). The ends were cut back, 4 bases at V and 7 bases at J, with 13 bases in the middle. Per germline, CDR1 LGHNA and CDR2 YNFKEQ. The CDR3 totals 13 residues. Here the CDR3 reads CASSLDSRAGYTF. The CDR3 DNA follows: TGTGCCAGCAGCCTCGACAGTCGGGCTGGCTACACCTTC.

CDR3 coding DNA: TGTGCCAGCAGTTTCACAGGGGGCGGAGGGGAGACCCAGTACTTC. Translation gives CASSFTGGGGETQYF. The chain recombines TRBV6-9 with TRBJ2-5, with TRBD1 matching over 9 bases. Trimming took 4 bases from V and 5 from J; bases not matched to a gene: 8. In germline, CDR1 is MNHGY, CDR2 SVAAGI. The CDR3 length is 15 residues.

The chain recombines TRBV5-1 with TRBJ2-1, with D possibly matching TRBD2 (6 bases). From germline, CDR1 is SGHRS and CDR2 YFSETQ. V lost 3 bases and J 0 bases, leaving 16 bases between the germline ends. This CDR3 spans 17 amino acids. The CDR3: CASSSFGLTSSYNEQFF. The DNA of the CDR3 is TGCGCCAGCAGCTCATTTGGACTAACCAGCTCCTACAATGAGCAGTTCTTC.

The J gene is TRBJ1-2, the V gene TRBV3-1 (or the pseudogene TRBV3-2), with TRBD1 as a possible D gene (6 bases). The CDR3 is 13 residues long. Trimming stripped 4 bases from V and 8 bases from J, with 14 bases between. CDR1 and CDR2 (germline): LGHDT, YNNKEL (reference sequence). CDR3 coding DNA: TGTGCCAGCAGCCTGGAGGACAGTCGGGGCTACACCTTC. It yields the protein CASSLEDSRGYTF.

The chain employs TRBV10-3 and TRBJ2-3; 7 bases map to TRBD1. The CDR3 length is 14 residues. V gave up 3 bases and J gave up 6 bases; unmatched junction bases: 6. CDR1 and CDR2 (germline): ENHRY, SYGVKD. The CDR3 sequence: CAISDQGERDTQYF. The CDR3 coding sequence is TGTGCCATCAGTGATCAGGGGGAGAGGGATACGCAGTATTTT.

The chain has TRBV3-1 (or the pseudogene TRBV3-2) and TRBJ2-5; TRBD2 agrees at 7 bases. CDR1 LGHDT and CDR2 YNNKEL come from the germline V gene (reference sequence). The CDR3 consists of 18 residues. V dropped 0 bases and J dropped 2; count of bases not matched to a gene: 12. For the CDR3, the DNA is TGTGCCAGCAGCCAAGATAGGTGGGGGGGGTCCAGGCAAGAGACCCAGTACTTC. It yields the protein CASSQDRWGGSRQETQYF.

The J gene is TRBJ1-2, the V gene TRBV7-2; D might be TRBD1 (5 bases). Germline V gene data show CDR1 as SGHTA and CDR2 as FQGNSA. The CDR3 is 15 residues long. The ends were cut back, 0 bases at V and 2 bases at J, with 10 bases in the middle. The CDR3 region has the DNA TGTGCCAGCAGCTTAGCGGGGCAGTTGAACTATGGCTACACCTTC. Encoded protein: CASSLAGQLNYGYTF.

The chain employs TRBV24-1 and TRBJ2-2; 11 bases match TRBD2. CDR3 size: 16 residues. Per germline, CDR1 KGHDR and CDR2 SFDVKD. The J segment lost 3 bases and the V segment lost 7 bases, leaving 6 bases of the junction unmatched. In DNA, the CDR3 is TGTGCCACCAGCACGACTAGCGGGGACGACACCGGGGAGCTGTTTTTT. Translating it yields CATSTTSGDDTGELFF.

The V gene is TRBV12-3 or TRBV12-4, the J gene TRBJ1-1, with D tentatively TRBD1 (5 bases). V lost 1 base, J lost 7 bases, and 7 bases lay in between. The CDR3 runs 12 residues. The CDR3 spells CASSLGGDEAFF. The CDR3 bases are TGTGCCAGCAGTTTAGGGGGGGATGAAGCTTTCTTT.

The V gene is TRBV28, the J gene TRBJ1-6; tentatively, D is TRBD1 (5 bases). This CDR3 comprises 15 residues. With 3 bases removed from V and 6 bases from J, the gap between germline ends came to 12 bases. The germline V gene encodes CDR1 MDHEN and CDR2 SYDVKM. The CDR3 nucleotides are TGTGCCAGCAGTTTTTACGGGGGTTCTAATTCACCCCTCCACTTT. Its protein product is CASSFYGGSNSPLHF. The variable domain in full, completed from reference TRBV28 and TRBJ1-6, reads DVKVTQSSRYLVKRTGEKVFLECVQDMDHENMFWYRQDPGLGLRLIYFSYDVKMKEKGDIPEGYSVSREKKERFSLILESASTNQTSMYLCASSFYGGSNSPLHFGNGTRLTVT.

The genes are TRBV21-1 and TRBJ1-2; the table's TRBD1 call for D was not verified on the DNA. TRBV21-1 is recorded as a pseudogene. The CDR3 has 20 amino acids. In DNA, the CDR3 is TGTGCCAGCAGCAAAGTGGGATACCGGGACAGGAAGGGGGGTGCCTATGGCTACACCTTC. It is translated as CASSKVGYRDRKGGAYGYTF.

The chain is built from TRBV11-2 and TRBJ1-2, with D possibly being TRBD1 (6 bases). Germline loops: CDR1 SGHAT, CDR2 FQNNGV. The CDR3 runs to 15 residues. V lost 7 bases to trimming and J lost 3 bases, with 18 bases between them. The CDR3 region has the DNA TGTGCCAGCAAGGCGGGGGCTGGGATGGACTATGGCTACACCTTC. As protein: CASKAGAGMDYGYTF.

The chain is built from TRBV2 and TRBJ1-1; D gene uncertain. Germline loops: CDR1 SNHLY, CDR2 FYNNEI. The CDR3 runs to 11 residues. V was shortened by 7 bases and J by 7 bases, with 10 bases between the two germline ends. The CDR3 loop reads CASNEVYEAFF. Written as DNA, the CDR3 is TGTGCCAGCAATGAGGTCTATGAAGCTTTCTTT.

V gene TRBV9 combines with J gene TRBJ2-1; 7 nucleotides agree with TRBD2. V shed 0 bases, J shed 4 bases, and the junction held 4 bases outside the gene matches. Germline V gives CDR1 SGDLS, CDR2 YYNGEE. This CDR3 has 15 residues. The CDR3 DNA follows: TGTGCCAGCAGCGTAGGCCAGCGGGATTACAATGAGCAGTTCTTC. Translation gives CASSVGQRDYNEQFF. Complete variable domain (other parts from reference TRBV9 and TRBJ2-1): DSGVTQTPKHLITATGQRVTLRCSPRSGDLSVYWYQQSLDQGLQFLIQYYNGEERAKGNILERFSAQQFPDLHSELNLSSLELGDSALYFCASSVGQRDYNEQFFGPGTRLTVL.

The rearrangement uses TRBV9 and TRBJ1-4, with D unresolved. CDR1 is SGDLS and CDR2 is YYNGEE in the germline V gene. Deletions cut 0 bases from V and 5 bases from J, with 11 bases between. This CDR3 is 15 amino acids long. The CDR3 nucleotides are TGTGCCAGCAGCGTAGACCCCACCGGGAATGAAAAACTGTTTTTT. This gives the protein CASSVDPTGNEKLFF.

This clone is a singleton in its sample. This chain connects TRBV20-1 to TRBJ1-5; 9 bases fit TRBD1. The CDR3 spans 18 residues. Looked up from germline, CDR1 is DFQATT and CDR2 is SNEGSKA (reference sequence). The J segment lost 6 bases and the V segment lost 3 bases, leaving 18 bases of the junction unmatched. The CDR3 region is CSASVFGVRDREGQPQHF. Here the CDR3 DNA reads TGCAGTGCTAGTGTTTTTGGTGTTAGGGACAGGGAAGGTCAGCCCCAGCATTTT.

The gene calls are TRBV24-1 and TRBJ1-2, with D possibly TRBD1 on 5 matching bases. Trimming pared 2 bases from V and 0 bases from J, leaving 15 bases between. Germline-derived CDR1 and CDR2 are KGHDR and SFDVKD. CDR3 length equals 17 residues. CDR3 loop: CATSDSAGGIANYGYTF. DNA for the CDR3: TGTGCCACCAGTGATTCAGCTGGGGGGATAGCTAACTATGGCTACACCTTC.

This clone was recorded at least ten times. The chain links TRBV11-1 to TRBJ1-6; D is unresolved. The CDR3 has 13 residues. Looked up from germline, CDR1 is SGHAT and CDR2 is FQDESV (reference sequence). Between the trimmed V and J ends, which lost 1 base and 8 bases, there was a span of 6 bases. CDR3 sequence (DNA): TGTGCCAGCAGCTTAGGTCTTGATTCACCCCTCCACTTT. Its protein is CASSLGLDSPLHF. Full variable domain (outside the CDR3, taken from reference TRBV11-1 and TRBJ1-6): EAEVAQSPRYKITEKSQAVAFWCDPISGHATLYWYRQILGQGPELLVQFQDESVVDDSQLPKDRFSAERLKGVDSTLKIQPAELGDSAMYLCASSLGLDSPLHFGNGTRLTVT.

This chain joins TRBV6-5 and TRBJ1-5; 9 nucleotides match TRBD1. Germline CDR1 and CDR2: MNHEY and SVGAGI. This CDR3 contains 14 residues. Trimming cost V 5 bases and J 3 bases; bases outside gene matches: 2. In DNA, the CDR3 is TGTGCCAGCAGTCGGACAGGGGACAATCAGCCCCAGCATTTT. Translating gives CASSRTGDNQPQHF.

The chain uses TRBV7-9 and TRBJ1-6; no definite D call. V lost 1 base and J lost 7, with 14 bases in between. The length of the CDR3 is 16 residues. Germline V lookup: CDR1 SEHNR, CDR2 FQNEAQ (reference sequence). The CDR3 region has the DNA TGTGCCAGCAGCTTAGGAGGAGGGAACATAAATTCACCCCTCCACTTT. Translated: CASSLGGGNINSPLHF.

This chain connects TRBV5-5 to TRBJ1-2; 8 nucleotides align to TRBD1. V lost 4 bases to trimming and J lost 8 bases; unmatched junction nucleotides: 13. Germline loops: CDR1 SGHKS, CDR2 YYEKEE (reference sequence). The CDR3 consists of 15 residues. CDR3 coding DNA: TGTGCCAGCAGCCCCTTCGCAGGGGGCGAAAGCGGCTACACCTTC. Translated, it gives CASSPFAGGESGYTF.